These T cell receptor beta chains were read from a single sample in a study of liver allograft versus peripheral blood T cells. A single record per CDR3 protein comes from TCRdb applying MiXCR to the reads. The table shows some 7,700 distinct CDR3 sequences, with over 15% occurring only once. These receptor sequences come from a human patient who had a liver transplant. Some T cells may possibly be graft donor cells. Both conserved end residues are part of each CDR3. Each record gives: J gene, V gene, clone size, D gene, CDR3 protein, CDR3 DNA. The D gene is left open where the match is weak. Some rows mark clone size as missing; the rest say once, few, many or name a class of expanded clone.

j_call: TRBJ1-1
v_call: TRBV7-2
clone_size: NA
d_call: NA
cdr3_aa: CASSLGIAYTEAFF
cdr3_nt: TGTGCCAGCAGCTTAGGTATAGCGTACACTGAAGCTTTCTTT

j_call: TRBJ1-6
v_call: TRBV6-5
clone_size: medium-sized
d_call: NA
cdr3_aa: CASTGRDYGYSPLHF
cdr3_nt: TGTGCCAGCACCGGCCGGGACTATGGGTATTCACCCCTCCACTTT

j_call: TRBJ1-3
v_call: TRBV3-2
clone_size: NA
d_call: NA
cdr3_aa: CAARGTGNTIYF
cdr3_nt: TGTGCCGCAAGGGGAACTGGAAACACCATATATTTT

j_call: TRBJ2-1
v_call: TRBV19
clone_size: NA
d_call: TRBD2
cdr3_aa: CATLKTSGGLGEQFF
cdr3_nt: TGTGCCACTCTTAAGACTAGCGGGGGCCTCGGAGAGCAGTTCTTC

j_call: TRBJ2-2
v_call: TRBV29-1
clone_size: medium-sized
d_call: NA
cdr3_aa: CSVNVDSNTGELFF
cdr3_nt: TGCAGCGTGAACGTAGATTCGAACACCGGGGAGCTGTTTTTT

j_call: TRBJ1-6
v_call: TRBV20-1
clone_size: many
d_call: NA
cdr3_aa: CSALRTDSGSPLHF
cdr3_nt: TGCAGTGCCCTCAGGACAGACAGCGGTTCACCCCTCCACTTT

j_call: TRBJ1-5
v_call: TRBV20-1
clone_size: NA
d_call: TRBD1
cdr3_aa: CSARQAGGDQPQHF
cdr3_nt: TGCAGTGCTAGACAGGCAGGGGGCGATCAGCCCCAGCATTTT

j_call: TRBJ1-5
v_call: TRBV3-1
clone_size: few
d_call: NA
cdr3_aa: CASSLGASNQPQHF
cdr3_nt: TGTGCCAGCAGCCTGGGGGCCAGCAATCAGCCCCAGCATTTT

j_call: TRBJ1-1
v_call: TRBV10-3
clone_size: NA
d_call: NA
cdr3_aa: CAIGSEGAKAFF
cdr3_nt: TGTGCCATCGGAAGTGAGGGCGCCAAAGCTTTCTTT

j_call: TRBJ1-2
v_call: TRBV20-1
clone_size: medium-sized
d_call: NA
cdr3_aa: CSASFAGLGYGYTF
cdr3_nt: TGCAGTGCTAGTTTCGCGGGCTTAGGGTATGGCTACACCTTC

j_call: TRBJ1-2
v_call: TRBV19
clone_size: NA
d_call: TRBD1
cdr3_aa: CASSMVQGGNGYTF
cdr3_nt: TGTGCCAGTAGTATGGTACAGGGGGGCAATGGCTACACCTTC

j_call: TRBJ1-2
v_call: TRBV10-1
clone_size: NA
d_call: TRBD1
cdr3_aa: CASRPGTGDSYYGYTF
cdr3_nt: TGCGCCAGCAGACCCGGGACAGGCGATAGTTACTATGGCTACACCTTC